The sample holds many counts of the clone carrying this T cell receptor (beta chain). Antigen: not known. Germline and junction disagree at one end, which may indicate a read error. The entry originates in a study of molecular identifiers for immune sequencing clone quantification. Naive CD8 library inputs spanned about 17,000 to 1,100,000 sorted cells and 10%, 30% or 50% RNA. The length of the CDR3 is 14 residues. MiXCR, applied by TCRdb to the PCR reads, yields one record per CDR3 protein. The sample includes approximately 670,000 distinct CDR3 sequences, 15% to 20% seen only once; the top ten take roughly 0.85%. Whole-study results and caveats: Spiked Jurkat TCR RNA equivalent to one cell was reportedly detectable in about a million naive cells. Effector cells had over 99% of their molecules in clones above 20 RNA copies, while naive cells had under 1%.

This TCR was sampled from a human donor in good health. Some libraries in this study had Jurkat cell RNA spiked in. The V call is TRBV12-3 or TRBV12-4, the J call TRBJ2-5; no firm D call. Sequenced material: naive CD8+ T cells from blood, with Jurkat cell RNA spiked in. Subset: FACS-sorted CD8+CD4-CCR7+CD45RA+ naive T cells. CDR3 DNA: TGTGCCAGCAGTTTGAGACTGATGCCGGAGAGCCAGTACTTC. Amino acids: CASSLRLMPESQYF.